The 24 T cell receptor beta chains below all came from one sample that was sequenced in a study of regulatory T cells in long-lasting Graves disease. The time point is: persistent/refractory GD, antithyroid drugs over 5 years with positive TRAb. Following extraction of RNA from PBMCs, that RNA was used to make the TCR library. Library construction for TCR beta used iRepertoire HTBI primers and Arm-PCR of CDR3 regions. One entry per CDR3 protein results from TCRdb running MiXCR on the multiplex PCR reads. This sample carries a few hundred thousand distinct CDR3 sequences, 23% of them seen once, and the ten largest clones take about a quarter. Sample: peripheral blood mononuclear cells (PBMCs), taken when the disease was refractory, from a patient treated with antithyroid drugs. The source is a female donor with Graves disease.

This clonotype has just a few counts. The chain is built from TRBV5-1 and TRBJ2-7; 12 bases line up with TRBD2. The CDR3 length is 18 residues. Germline-derived CDR1 and CDR2 are SGHRS and YFSETQ. The junction had 13 bases not matched to a gene; V was cut back by 0 bases and J by 6 bases. CDR3 amino acids: CASSLGGTATSGSFEQYF. The CDR3 DNA reads TGCGCCAGCAGCTTGGGGGGGACCGCGACTAGCGGGAGTTTCGAGCAGTACTTC.

In its sample, this clonotype was seen many times. The chain's CDR3 is CASNSDRGPRETQYF. DNA of the CDR3: TGTGCCAGCAATTCGGACAGGGGGCCTCGGGAGACCCAGTACTTC. V is TRBV2 and J is TRBJ2-5; the match to TRBD1 covers 11 bases. Trimming took 7 bases from V and 5 from J; bases not matched to a gene: 9. The CDR3 contains 15 residues. The germline CDR1 and CDR2 sequences are SNHLY and FYNNEI.

CDR3 sequence reads: CSANLNGYEQYF. The CDR3 region has the DNA TGCAGTGCCAATCTTAACGGCTACGAGCAGTACTTC. This chain connects TRBV20-1 to TRBJ2-7; no firm D call. With 6 bases removed from V and 3 bases from J, the gap between germline ends came to 12 bases. The length of the CDR3 is 12 residues. Germline-derived CDR1 and CDR2 are DFQATT and SNEGSKA (reference sequence).

This clonotype has a count of ten or more. The J gene is TRBJ1-2, the V gene TRBV28; 7 bases are shared with TRBD1. Losses at the gene ends were 3 bases for V and 0 bases for J; bases not matched to a gene: 4. Germline values: CDR1 MDHEN, CDR2 SYDVKM. The CDR3 length is 15 residues. The CDR3, as DNA: TGTGCCAGCAGTTTTGGAGGGGGCGCTAACTATGGCTACACCTTC. This encodes CASSFGGGANYGYTF.

The chain has TRBV5-6 and TRBJ2-7; tentatively, D is TRBD2 (6 bases). Trimming shortened V by 2 bases and J by 4 bases, and 13 bases separated the two germline ends. Germline CDR1 SGHDT, CDR2 YYEEEE. The CDR3 sequence is 14 residues long. This CDR3 reads CASSFGSSMYEQYF. CDR3 bases: TGTGCCAGCAGCTTCGGGAGTTCGATGTACGAGCAGTACTTC.

There are a few counts of this clonotype. This rearrangement joins TRBV20-1 to TRBJ1-5; D unresolved. The CDR3 is 15 residues long. Trimming stripped 0 bases from V and 7 bases from J, with 16 bases between. CDR1 and CDR2 from the germline V gene are DFQATT and SNEGSKA (reference sequence). DNA of the CDR3: TGCAGTGCTAGAGAGGTGGAGGCAGTAGACCAGCCCCAGCATTTT. It is translated as CSAREVEAVDQPQHF.

This clonotype was observed many times. The CDR3 DNA follows: TGTGCCAGCAAAACCAGCGGTTCAGGGAACACTGAAGCTTTCTTT. Translated: CASKTSGSGNTEAFF. The chain employs TRBV28 and TRBJ1-1; unclear D gene. CDR1 is MDHEN, CDR2 SYDVKM, per germline. V lost 7 bases and J lost 1, with 16 bases in between. This CDR3 region has 15 residues.

This CDR3 is CASSLGLVGEQYF. For the CDR3, the DNA is TGTGCCAGCAGCTTGGGACTAGTTGGCGAGCAGTACTTC. V is TRBV7-9 and J is TRBJ2-7; TRBD2 matches at 8 bases. Trimming took 3 bases from V and 6 from J; bases not matched to a gene: 4. CDR1 is SEHNR, CDR2 FQNEAQ, per germline (reference sequence). This CDR3 region has 13 residues. The entire variable domain, with the rest obtained from reference TRBV7-9 and TRBJ2-7, is as follows: DTGVSQNPRHKITKRGQNVTFRCDPISEHNRLYWYRQTLGQGPEFLTYFQNEAQLEKSRLLSDRFSAERPKGSFSTLEIQRTEQGDSAMYLCASSLGLVGEQYFGPGTRLTVT.

This clonotype was observed a few times. The J gene is TRBJ1-1, the V gene TRBV20-1; no reliable D call. The V and J ends lost 0 bases and 1 base respectively, with 15 bases between them. From germline, CDR1 is DFQATT and CDR2 SNEGSKA (reference sequence). This CDR3 is 16 amino acids long. In DNA form, the CDR3 reads TGCAGTGCTAGAGATCGGGTACTCGAGGGGAACACTGAAGCTTTCTTT. Translated: CSARDRVLEGNTEAFF.

The chain links TRBV20-1 to TRBJ2-7, with 7 bases identical to TRBD2. Trimming at V came to 6 bases and at J to 4 bases, leaving 6 bases not matched to a gene. Germline V gives CDR1 DFQATT, CDR2 SNEGSKA (reference sequence). This CDR3 has 12 residues. The CDR3 DNA reads as TGCAGTGCCACGGGGGACTATTACGAGCAGTACTTC. This translates into CSATGDYYEQYF.

The table lists this clonotype with many counts. The chain recombines TRBV12-3 or TRBV12-4 with TRBJ2-5; D gene ambiguous. The CDR3 runs 13 residues. Trimming removed 3 bases at V and 5 bases at J, with 10 bases between. The CDR3 region is CASSLKETETQYF. The CDR3 DNA reads TGTGCCAGCAGTTTGAAGGAAACGGAGACCCAGTACTTC.

The CDR3 nucleotides are TGCAGCGTCTGGGACATAAATAACGGGGAGCTGTTTTTT. Amino acids: CSVWDINNGELFF. The V gene is TRBV29-1, the J gene TRBJ2-2, with D perhaps matching TRBD1 (6 bases). This CDR3 comprises 13 residues. Germline V gene lookup returns CDR1 SQVTM and CDR2 ANQGSEA. Trimming cost V 6 bases and J 7 bases, with 15 bases left between them.

The chain uses TRBV4-2 and TRBJ2-6; 7 bases map to TRBD1. The CDR3 runs 17 residues. Per the germline V gene, CDR1 is LGHNA and CDR2 is YNFKEQ. With 4 bases clipped from V and 0 bases from J, the junction kept 6 bases outside the gene matches. CDR3 loop: CASSPGTANSGANVLTF. For the CDR3, the DNA is TGTGCCAGCAGCCCCGGGACAGCTAACTCTGGGGCCAACGTCCTGACTTTC.

This clonotype was observed at least ten times. The J gene is TRBJ1-1, the V gene TRBV7-2, with 10 bases lining up with TRBD1. CDR1 SGHTA and CDR2 FQGNSA come from the germline V gene. After removal of 5 bases from V and 6 bases from J, the junction contained 6 bases not matched to a gene. The CDR3 consists of 14 residues. CDR3 bases: TGTGCCAGCAGCGGGGGACAGGGGTCCCCTGAAGCTTTCTTT. Protein: CASSGGQGSPEAFF.

This clonotype was observed a few times. The CDR3 sequence is CASSPGQGAYYEQYF. The CDR3 DNA reads TGCGCCAGCAGCCCGGGACAGGGGGCATACTACGAGCAGTACTTC. The chain joins TRBV5-1 to TRBJ2-7; TRBD1 agrees at 12 bases. Germline-derived CDR1 and CDR2 are SGHRS and YFSETQ. The CDR3 covers 15 residues. V shed 4 bases and J 3 bases; nucleotides not matched to a gene: 5. The full variable domain, rest sourced from reference TRBV5-1 and TRBJ2-7, is KAGVTQTPRYLIKTRGQQVTLSCSPISGHRSVSWYQQTPGQGLQFLFEYFSETQRNKGNFPGRFSGRQFSNSRSEMNVSTLELGDSALYLCASSPGQGAYYEQYFGPGTRLTVT.

This clonotype showed up many times. This chain uses TRBV28 with TRBJ2-7, with TRBD2 matching 10 bases. CDR1 MDHEN and CDR2 SYDVKM come from the germline V gene. The CDR3 runs 14 residues. Trimming at V came to 6 bases and at J to 2 bases, leaving 4 bases not matched to a gene. This CDR3 is CASREREGPYEQYF. The CDR3 nucleotides read TGTGCCAGCAGGGAGCGGGAGGGCCCCTACGAGCAGTACTTC.

Regarding this clonotype: A much larger clone differs by one base, so this may be a read error. J is TRBJ2-7 and V is TRBV6-1; no reliable D call. Germline loops: CDR1 MNHNS, CDR2 SASEGT. The CDR3 is 11 residues long. With 5 bases removed from V and 2 bases from J, the gap between germline ends came to 4 bases. CDR3 DNA: TGTGCCAGCAGTAACGCCTACGAGCAGTACTTC. Translation gives CASSNAYEQYF.

This clonotype has a handful of counts. As the CDR3 is not closed by the conserved phenylalanine or tryptophan, this likely results from a read error. This rearrangement joins TRBV12-3 or TRBV12-4 to TRBJ1-4; no clear D gene. The V and J ends lost 5 bases and 8 bases respectively, with 15 bases between them. The CDR3 extends over 14 amino acids. The chain's CDR3 is CASSVLGGSEKLFL. The CDR3 nucleotides are TGTGCCAGCAGTGTCCTAGGCGGGTCGGAAAAACTGTTTCTT.

This clonotype was counted between two and nine times. This chain joins TRBV20-1 and TRBJ2-2, with 10 bases matching TRBD2. V lost 5 bases to trimming and J lost 1 base; unmatched junction nucleotides: 4. The CDR3 runs 15 residues. Per germline, CDR1 DFQATT and CDR2 SNEGSKA (reference sequence). This CDR3 reads CSARSSGRNTGELFF. DNA of the CDR3: TGCAGTGCTCGCTCTAGCGGGAGGAACACCGGGGAGCTGTTTTTT.

This clonotype was seen once. This chain connects TRBV28 to TRBJ2-5, with a weak D call TRBD1 (6 bases). Germline lookup yields CDR1 MDHEN and CDR2 SYDVKM. The CDR3 covers 14 residues. The ends were cut back, 6 bases at V and 1 base at J, with 12 bases in the middle. CDR3 residues: CASSVQGVQETQYF. For the CDR3, the DNA is TGTGCCAGCAGCGTACAGGGAGTCCAAGAGACCCAGTACTTC.

The chain uses TRBV5-1 and TRBJ2-7; 9 bases fit TRBD2. Germline-derived CDR1 and CDR2 are SGHRS and YFSETQ. This CDR3 comprises 16 residues. Trimming removed 7 bases from V and 6 bases from J; junction bases left unmatched: 17. The CDR3 bases are TGCGCCAGCTCTGGGGTCAGTTCGGCGGGAGGGATCGAGCAGTACTTC. Its protein is CASSGVSSAGGIEQYF.

This clonotype was observed a handful of times. The genes are TRBV7-2 and TRBJ2-3; TRBD1 or TRBD2 may be the D gene (6 bases each). The CDR3 is made up of 15 amino acids. V lost 5 bases and J lost 1, with 13 bases in between. The germline V gene has CDR1 SGHTA and CDR2 FQGNSA. Here the CDR3 DNA reads TGTGCCAGCAGCCAAGGGGGGTGGGGCACAGATACGCAGTATTTT. Translating it yields CASSQGGWGTDTQYF.

This clonotype was seen once. The V and J genes are TRBV20-1 and TRBJ2-3; no definite D call. The V and J ends lost 2 bases and 1 base respectively, with 10 bases between them. Germline CDR1 DFQATT, CDR2 SNEGSKA (reference sequence). This CDR3 has 14 residues. Here the CDR3 reads CSARRSDGTDTQYF. CDR3 nucleotides: TGCAGTGCTAGAAGATCCGATGGCACAGATACGCAGTATTTT.

The J gene is TRBJ1-2, the V gene TRBV20-1, with 7 bases lining up with TRBD1. The ends lost 5 bases at V and 0 bases at J; junction bases unmatched: 3. The CDR3 extends over 13 amino acids. Per the germline V gene, CDR1 is DFQATT and CDR2 is SNEGSKA (reference sequence). CDR3 DNA: TGCAGTGCTGCAGGGACAGCTAACTATGGCTACACCTTC. Translation: CSAAGTANYGYTF.